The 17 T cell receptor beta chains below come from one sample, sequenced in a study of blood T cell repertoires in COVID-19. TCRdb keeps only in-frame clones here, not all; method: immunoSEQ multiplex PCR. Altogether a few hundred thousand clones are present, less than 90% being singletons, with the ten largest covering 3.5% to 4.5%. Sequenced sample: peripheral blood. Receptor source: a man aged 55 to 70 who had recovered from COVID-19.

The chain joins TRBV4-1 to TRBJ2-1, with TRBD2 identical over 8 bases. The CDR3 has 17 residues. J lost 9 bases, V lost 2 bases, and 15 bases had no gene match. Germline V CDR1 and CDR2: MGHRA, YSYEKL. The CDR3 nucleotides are TGCGCCAGCAGCCAATCTAAGGGGAGTAGCGGGGCGGGTGAGCAGTTCTTC. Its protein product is CASSQSKGSSGAGEQFF.

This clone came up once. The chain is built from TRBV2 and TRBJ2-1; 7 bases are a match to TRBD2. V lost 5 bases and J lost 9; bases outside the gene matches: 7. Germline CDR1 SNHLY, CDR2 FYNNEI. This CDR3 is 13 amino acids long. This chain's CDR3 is CASSRLATGEQFF. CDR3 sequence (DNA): TGTGCCAGCAGTCGACTAGCAACGGGTGAGCAGTTCTTC.

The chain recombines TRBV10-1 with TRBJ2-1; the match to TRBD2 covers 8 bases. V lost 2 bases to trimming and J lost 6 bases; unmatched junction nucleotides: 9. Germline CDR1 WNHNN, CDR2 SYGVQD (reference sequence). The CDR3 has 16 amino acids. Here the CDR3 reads CASSESVGGACNEQFF. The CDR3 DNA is TGCGCCAGCAGTGAGAGTGTCGGGGGGGCTTGCAATGAGCAGTTCTTC.

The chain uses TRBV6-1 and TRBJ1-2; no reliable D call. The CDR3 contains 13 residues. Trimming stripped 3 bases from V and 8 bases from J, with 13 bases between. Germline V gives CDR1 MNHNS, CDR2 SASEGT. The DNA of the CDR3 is TGTGCCAGCAGTGATGATCCCACGAGGGGCTACACCTTC. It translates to CASSDDPTRGYTF.

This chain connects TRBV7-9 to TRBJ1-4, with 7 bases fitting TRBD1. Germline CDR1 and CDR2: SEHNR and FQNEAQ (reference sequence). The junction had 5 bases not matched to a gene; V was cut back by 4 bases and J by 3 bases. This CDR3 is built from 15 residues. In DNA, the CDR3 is TGTGCCAGCAGCTACTCCGGGACAGCTAATGAAAAACTGTTTTTT. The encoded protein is CASSYSGTANEKLFF.

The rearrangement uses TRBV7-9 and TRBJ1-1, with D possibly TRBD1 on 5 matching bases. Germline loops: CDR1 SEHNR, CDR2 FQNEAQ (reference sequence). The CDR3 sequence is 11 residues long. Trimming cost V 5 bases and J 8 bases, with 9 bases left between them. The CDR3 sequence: CASSIGQEAFF. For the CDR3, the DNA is TGTGCCAGCAGCATCGGACAAGAAGCTTTCTTT.

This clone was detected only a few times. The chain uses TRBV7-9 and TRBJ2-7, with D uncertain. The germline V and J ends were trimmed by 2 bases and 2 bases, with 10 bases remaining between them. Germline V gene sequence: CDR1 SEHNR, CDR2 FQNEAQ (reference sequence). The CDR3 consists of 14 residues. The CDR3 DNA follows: TGTGCCAGCAGCTTAACCGGTATCCCCTACGAGCAGTACTTC. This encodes CASSLTGIPYEQYF.

The CDR3 DNA sequence: TGTGCCAGCAGCATCGGACTAGCGGGGGGTAGCTCTGGAGAGCAGTTCTTC. Translating it yields CASSIGLAGGSSGEQFF. The rearrangement joins TRBV11-2 to TRBJ2-1, with TRBD2 matching 14 bases. The junction had 13 bases not matched to a gene; V was cut back by 5 bases and J by 10 bases. Germline CDR1 is SGHAT and CDR2 is FQNNGV. This CDR3 region has 17 residues.

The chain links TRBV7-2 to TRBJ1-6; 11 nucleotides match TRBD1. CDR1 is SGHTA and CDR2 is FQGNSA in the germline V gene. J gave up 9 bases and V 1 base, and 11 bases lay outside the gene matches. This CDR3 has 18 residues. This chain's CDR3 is CASSLGGTGGQNGSPLHF. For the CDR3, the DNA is TGTGCCAGCAGCTTAGGAGGGACAGGGGGTCAGAATGGTTCACCCCTCCACTTT.

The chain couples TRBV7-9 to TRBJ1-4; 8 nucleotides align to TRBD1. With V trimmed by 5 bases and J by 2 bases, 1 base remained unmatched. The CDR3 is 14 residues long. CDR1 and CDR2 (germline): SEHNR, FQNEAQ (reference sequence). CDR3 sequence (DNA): TGTGCCAGCAGCAGGACAGGGACTAATGAAAAACTGTTTTTT. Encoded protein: CASSRTGTNEKLFF.

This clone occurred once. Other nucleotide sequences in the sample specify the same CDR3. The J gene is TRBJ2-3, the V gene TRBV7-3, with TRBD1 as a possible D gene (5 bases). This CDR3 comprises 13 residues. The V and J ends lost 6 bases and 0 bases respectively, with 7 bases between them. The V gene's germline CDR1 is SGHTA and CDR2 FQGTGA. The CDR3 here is CASSPGSTDTQYF. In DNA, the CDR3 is TGTGCCAGCAGTCCAGGGAGCACAGATACGCAGTATTTT.

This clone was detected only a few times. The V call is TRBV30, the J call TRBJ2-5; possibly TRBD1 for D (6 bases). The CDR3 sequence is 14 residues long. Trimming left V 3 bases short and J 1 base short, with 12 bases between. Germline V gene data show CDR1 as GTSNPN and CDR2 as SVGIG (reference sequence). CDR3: CAWRTQGVQETQYF. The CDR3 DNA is TGTGCCTGGAGGACACAGGGCGTCCAAGAGACCCAGTACTTC.

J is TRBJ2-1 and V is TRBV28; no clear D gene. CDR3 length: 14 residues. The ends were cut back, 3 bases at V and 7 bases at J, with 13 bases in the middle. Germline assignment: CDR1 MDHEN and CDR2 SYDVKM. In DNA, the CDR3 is TGTGCCAGCAGTTTCCTGACTCTTCAGAATGAGCAGTTCTTC. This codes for CASSFLTLQNEQFF.

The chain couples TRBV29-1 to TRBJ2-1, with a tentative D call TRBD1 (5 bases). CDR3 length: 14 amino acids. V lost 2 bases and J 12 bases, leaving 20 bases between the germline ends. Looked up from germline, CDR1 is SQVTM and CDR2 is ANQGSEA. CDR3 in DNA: TGCAGCGTTGAAAGGGTCGGACAAGGGGTCGCGCAGTTCTTC. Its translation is CSVERVGQGVAQFF.

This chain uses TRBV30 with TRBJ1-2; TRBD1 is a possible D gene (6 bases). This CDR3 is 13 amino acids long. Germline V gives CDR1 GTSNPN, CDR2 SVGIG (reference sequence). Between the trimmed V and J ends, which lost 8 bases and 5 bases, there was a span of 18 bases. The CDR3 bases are TGTGCCGGAATATTGGGGGGGGCGTATGGCTACACCTTC. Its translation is CAGILGGAYGYTF.

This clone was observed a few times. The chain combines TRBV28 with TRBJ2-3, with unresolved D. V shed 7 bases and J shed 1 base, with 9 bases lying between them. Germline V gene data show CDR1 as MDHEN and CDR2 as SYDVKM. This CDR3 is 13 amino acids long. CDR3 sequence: CASTTSGTDTQYF. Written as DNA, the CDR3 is TGTGCCAGCACCACCTCAGGCACAGATACGCAGTATTTT.

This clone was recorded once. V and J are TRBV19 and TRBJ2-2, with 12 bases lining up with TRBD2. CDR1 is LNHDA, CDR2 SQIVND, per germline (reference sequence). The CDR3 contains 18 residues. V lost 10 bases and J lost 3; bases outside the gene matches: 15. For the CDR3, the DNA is TGTGCCACCGCCGTGGGTCTAGCGGGGGGGCAGGACACCGGGGAGCTGTTTTTT. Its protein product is CATAVGLAGGQDTGELFF.